What follows are 28 T cell receptor beta chains derived from one specimen sequenced in a study of blood T cells in healthy people across ages. Next came a second PCR, run for roughly 7 to 12 cycles, which used a sample-barcoded 5' primer along with a J-beta primer mix. TCRdb re-derived calls from the 5' RACE reads in MiXCR, one entry per CDR3 protein. This repertoire shows some 900,000 distinct CDR3 sequences, around 48% found once; its top ten account for over 10%. Sample: blood. Every receptor here comes from a man under 40 in good health.

This clonotype has at least ten counts. The J gene is TRBJ2-5, the V gene TRBV7-2; no clear D gene. Germline V gene lookup returns CDR1 SGHTA and CDR2 FQGNSA. The length of the CDR3 is 15 residues. The V and J ends lost 3 bases and 5 bases respectively, with 16 bases between them. Written as DNA, the CDR3 is TGTGCCAGCAGCTTCAGCCTACTCCAAGGCGAGACCCAGTACTTC. Translation gives CASSFSLLQGETQYF.

A word on this clonotype: It may be a read error: a sequence one base away is much more abundant. The chain joins TRBV7-9 to TRBJ2-4; D unclear. In germline, CDR1 is SEHNR, CDR2 FQNEAQ (reference sequence). The CDR3 spans 13 residues. The CDR3 DNA reads as TGTGCCAACAGCTTACGGTTAGAGGTCATTCAGTACTTC. Translating gives CANSLRLEVIQYF.

This clonotype was found a few times. The CDR3 loop reads CSGQSTGGEQYF. CDR3 DNA: TGCAGCGGACAGTCTACAGGGGGCGAGCAGTACTTC. This chain links TRBV29-1 with TRBJ2-5, with TRBD1 identical over 8 bases. The J call may be mistaken, given a closer DNA end match to TRBJ2-7. Germline loops: CDR1 SQVTM, CDR2 ANQGSEA. The CDR3 extends over 12 amino acids.

This clonotype was seen a few times. This chain connects TRBV12-3 or TRBV12-4 to TRBJ1-6; maybe TRBD1 (5 bases). Deletions cut 4 bases from V and 8 bases from J, with 15 bases between. This CDR3 is built from 15 residues. The CDR3 region has the DNA TGTGCCAGCAGTTCGGCCGGGCTGGGGGATTCACCCCTCCACTTT. Translation: CASSSAGLGDSPLHF.

This clonotype was counted a few times. This chain links TRBV13 with TRBJ2-1; 9 bases fit TRBD1. J gave up 3 bases and V 5 bases, and 5 bases lay outside the gene matches. CDR1 and CDR2 (germline): PRHDT, FYEKMQ (reference sequence). This CDR3 is built from 15 residues. CDR3 in amino acids: CASSVTGQGYNEQFF. As DNA, the CDR3 is TGTGCCAGCAGCGTGACGGGACAGGGCTACAATGAGCAGTTCTTC. Together with reference TRBV13 and TRBJ2-1, the CDR3 gives the full variable domain: AAGVIQSPRHLIKEKRETATLKCYPIPRHDTVYWYQQGPGQDPQFLISFYEKMQSDKGSIPDRFSAQQFSDYHSELNMSSLELGDSALYFCASSVTGQGYNEQFFGPGTRLTVL.

This sequence joins TRBV4-3 and TRBJ2-3; TRBD2 matches 10 bases. The CDR3 extends over 15 amino acids. From germline, CDR1 is LGHNA and CDR2 YSLEER. Trimming at V came to 3 bases and at J to 4 bases, leaving 4 bases not matched to a gene. CDR3 region: CASSQGTSEADTQYF. The DNA for the CDR3 is TGCGCCAGCAGCCAGGGGACTAGCGAGGCAGATACGCAGTATTTT.

The genes are TRBV7-2 and TRBJ2-7, with 8 bases aligning to TRBD1. V trimming: 5 bases; J trimming: 7 bases; junction bases outside the gene matches: 10. CDR3 length: 14 residues. Germline CDR1 is SGHTA and CDR2 is FQGNSA. CDR3 sequence reads: CASSGRQGYNEQYF. In DNA, the CDR3 is TGTGCCAGCAGCGGACGACAGGGGTACAATGAGCAGTACTTC.

This clonotype has only one observation. The rearrangement joins TRBV29-1 to TRBJ1-1; TRBD1 is a possible D gene (5 bases). CDR3 length: 13 residues. Trimming cost V 8 bases and J 6 bases, with 19 bases left between them. Per germline, CDR1 SQVTM and CDR2 ANQGSEA. CDR3 in amino acids: CSSRDLAGAEAFF. For the CDR3, the DNA is TGCAGCTCTAGGGACCTCGCAGGTGCTGAAGCTTTCTTT.

This chain connects TRBV20-1 to TRBJ2-5, with D maybe TRBD2 (6 bases). Trimming stripped 5 bases from V and 3 bases from J, with 13 bases between. The CDR3 spans 13 residues. CDR1 and CDR2 from the germline V gene are DFQATT and SNEGSKA (reference sequence). The CDR3 nucleotides read TGCAGTGCTCCCTACGGGGGAAAAGAGACCCAGTACTTC. It encodes CSAPYGGKETQYF.

The chain employs TRBV20-1 and TRBJ2-7, with 11 bases lining up with TRBD2. In germline, CDR1 is DFQATT, CDR2 SNEGSKA (reference sequence). This CDR3 spans 14 amino acids. V lost 6 bases to trimming and J lost 5 bases; unmatched junction nucleotides: 9. The CDR3, as DNA: TGCAGTGCCCTTAATAGCGGGGGGGTGGACGAGCAGTACTTC. Translated, it gives CSALNSGGVDEQYF.

This clonotype has only a few counts. The rearrangement uses TRBV20-1 and TRBJ2-7, with 9 bases lining up with TRBD1. In germline, CDR1 is DFQATT, CDR2 SNEGSKA (reference sequence). The CDR3 extends over 14 amino acids. Trimming removed 2 bases from V and 0 bases from J; junction bases left unmatched: 2. As DNA, the CDR3 is TGCAGTGCTAGAATGGGACAGGGCTCCTACGAGCAGTACTTC. Translating it yields CSARMGQGSYEQYF.

The rearrangement uses TRBV20-1 and TRBJ2-5, with 7 bases aligning to TRBD1. The V segment lost 5 bases and the J segment 2 bases; nucleotides outside the gene matches: 5. This CDR3 spans 13 amino acids. The germline gives CDR1 DFQATT, CDR2 SNEGSKA (reference sequence). The CDR3 here is CSAYRGSQETQYF. The CDR3 DNA sequence: TGCAGTGCTTACAGGGGCTCTCAAGAGACCCAGTACTTC.

This chain uses TRBV29-1 with TRBJ1-1, with D possibly TRBD1 on 6 matching bases. V lost 4 bases to trimming and J lost 0 bases, with 9 bases between them. Germline V gene lookup returns CDR1 SQVTM and CDR2 ANQGSEA. The CDR3 consists of 13 residues. The CDR3 region is CSVVQGLNTEAFF. The CDR3 region has the DNA TGCAGCGTTGTACAGGGATTGAACACTGAAGCTTTCTTT.

Concerning this clonotype: One end of the junction does not line up with germline, which may come from a read error. This chain links TRBV13 with TRBJ2-3; 13 bases are a match to TRBD2. CDR3 length equals 17 residues. CDR1 is PRHDT, CDR2 FYEKMQ, per germline (reference sequence). CDR3: CAGSSEGLAGTTDTQYF. CDR3 coding DNA: TGTGCCGGCAGCTCCGAGGGACTAGCGGGAACTACAGATACGCAGTATTTT.

With regard to this clonotype: This may be a read error: a much more frequent sequence differs by one nucleotide. The gene calls are TRBV29-1 and TRBJ2-1; the D gene is possibly TRBD1 (5 bases). The CDR3 runs 13 residues. V lost 4 bases and J 4 bases, leaving 11 bases between the germline ends. In germline, CDR1 is SQVTM, CDR2 ANQGSEA. The CDR3 sequence: CSVADSGYNEQFF. In nucleotides, the CDR3 is TGCAGCGTTGCTGACTCAGGGTACAATGAGCAGTTCTTC.

This clonotype appeared a few times. The chain has TRBV20-1 and TRBJ2-3; D remains ambiguous. The V end was cut by 5 bases, the J end by 2 bases, with 14 bases between. This CDR3 is built from 14 residues. Germline CDR1 and CDR2: DFQATT and SNEGSKA (reference sequence). The CDR3 nucleotides read TGCAGTGCTCACCGGACGGTCCCCACAGATACGCAGTATTTT. This codes for CSAHRTVPTDTQYF.

The chain carries TRBV7-8 and TRBJ2-7; no definite D call. The CDR3 has 15 residues. V was cut by 2 bases and J by 0 bases, with 11 bases left in between. The germline V gene encodes CDR1 SGHVS and CDR2 FQNEAQ. CDR3 sequence reads: CASSLSQLYSYEQYF. In DNA form, the CDR3 reads TGTGCCAGCAGCTTATCACAGCTATACTCCTACGAGCAGTACTTC.

This clonotype was picked up a small number of times. The rearrangement joins TRBV27 to TRBJ1-1, with a tentative D call TRBD1 (6 bases). The V gene lost 6 bases and the J gene lost 4 bases, with 18 bases spanning the gap. The CDR3 has 15 amino acids. Germline CDR1 and CDR2: MNHEY and SMNVEV (reference sequence). In nucleotides, the CDR3 is TGTGCCAGCAGGAGGGGGGACCAGGGGTCCACTGAAGCTTTCTTT. As protein: CASRRGDQGSTEAFF.

The gene calls are TRBV12-3 or TRBV12-4 and TRBJ2-1, with TRBD1 matching 10 bases. The CDR3 totals 15 residues. The V and J ends lost 7 bases and 4 bases, in that order; junction bases with no gene match: 7. CDR3 amino acids: CASTGTGDRYNEQFF. CDR3 in DNA: TGTGCCAGCACCGGGACAGGGGATCGTTACAATGAGCAGTTCTTC.

This clonotype was detected only a few times. The CDR3 nucleotides are TGTGCCAGCAGCCCTTCCGGGGGAGTACCCTCAACCTACGAGCAGTACTTC. Amino acid sequence: CASSPSGGVPSTYEQYF. The J gene is TRBJ2-7, the V gene TRBV16; TRBD2 might be the D (6 bases). Germline V gene sequence: CDR1 KGHSY, CDR2 FQNENV. The CDR3 extends over 17 amino acids. Trimming took 4 bases from V and 2 from J, leaving 21 bases between them.

This clonotype was recorded a few times. The V gene is TRBV20-1, the J gene TRBJ2-1, with 9 bases lining up with TRBD2. CDR1 is DFQATT and CDR2 is SNEGSKA in the germline V gene (reference sequence). After removal of 5 bases from V and 3 bases from J, the junction contained 8 bases not matched to a gene. The CDR3 is 15 residues long. CDR3 DNA sequence: TGCAGTGCTCCCCTGCGGGGGGGGTTCTACAATGAGCAGTTCTTC. Translating gives CSAPLRGGFYNEQFF.

This sequence joins TRBV27 and TRBJ2-4, with TRBD1 identical over 8 bases. With the DNA end fitting TRBJ2-5 better, the J assignment may be wrong. Germline CDR1 and CDR2: MNHEY and SMNVEV (reference sequence). The CDR3 runs to 14 residues. In DNA form, the CDR3 reads TGTGCCAGCAGAGGACAGGGTCGGGGGGAGACCCAGTACTTC. Translation gives CASRGQGRGETQYF.

The J gene is TRBJ2-1, the V gene TRBV2; tentatively, D is TRBD1 or TRBD2 (6 bases each). Germline lookup yields CDR1 SNHLY and CDR2 FYNNEI. V lost 5 bases, J lost 0 bases, and 14 bases lay in between. The CDR3 covers 16 residues. CDR3: CASSSGRGASYNEQFF. In DNA, the CDR3 is TGTGCCAGCAGTTCCGGTAGGGGGGCCTCCTACAATGAGCAGTTCTTC.

V is TRBV28 and J is TRBJ1-2, with TRBD1 as a possible D gene (5 bases). The germline V gene encodes CDR1 MDHEN and CDR2 SYDVKM. This CDR3 comprises 15 residues. V gave up 6 bases and J gave up 0 bases, with 14 bases separating them. CDR3 nucleotide sequence: TGTGCCAGCAGGGGGGAGGGGAAAGCTAACTATGGCTACACCTTC. Protein sequence: CASRGEGKANYGYTF.

The rearrangement joins TRBV5-1 to TRBJ1-6; 10 nucleotides align to TRBD1. The CDR3 is 15 residues long. Germline CDR1 reads SGHRS; CDR2 reads YFSETQ. V lost 4 bases, J lost 8 bases, and 6 bases stayed unmatched. The CDR3 DNA reads as TGCGCCAGCAGCCCGGGACAGGGGTCGGATTCACCCCTCCACTTT. Protein: CASSPGQGSDSPLHF.

The chain couples TRBV18 to TRBJ2-1, with 12 bases matching TRBD2. The CDR3 is made up of 15 amino acids. Germline V gene data show CDR1 as KGHSH and CDR2 as LQKENI. Trimming cost V 1 base and J 12 bases; bases outside gene matches: 7. The DNA of the CDR3 is TGTGCCAGCTCACCACGGACTAGCGGGGCTTACCGGCAGTTCTTC. Encoded protein: CASSPRTSGAYRQFF.

Concerning this clonotype: Germline and junction disagree at one end, which may indicate a read error. The CDR3: CAGSPQGGWSTGELFF. CDR3 nucleotide sequence: TGTGCCGGCAGCCCACAGGGGGGATGGTCCACCGGGGAGCTGTTTTTT. The chain joins TRBV7-2 to TRBJ2-2; 8 positions agree with TRBD1. The CDR3 consists of 16 residues. CDR1 is SGHTA, CDR2 FQGNSA, per germline.

In its sample, this clonotype was seen a few times. This chain uses TRBV20-1 with TRBJ1-2; TRBD1 is a possible D gene (5 bases). The ends were cut back, 1 base at V and 6 bases at J, with 12 bases in the middle. Germline V lookup: CDR1 DFQATT, CDR2 SNEGSKA (reference sequence). The CDR3 covers 13 residues. DNA of the CDR3: TGCAGTGCTAGAGCCCCTCGGGGGGATGGCTACACCTTC. It specifies CSARAPRGDGYTF.